What follows are 14 T cell receptor beta chains derived from one specimen sequenced in a study of lymphopenia after photon versus proton radiotherapy. Produced via immunoSEQ multiplex PCR; TCRdb's table is partial and in-frame only. The sample includes 65,000 or so clones, roughly 87% of them seen just once. Sequencing used peripheral blood, obtained from a patient treated with proton-based radiotherapy. The receptors originated from an older man with esophageal cancer.

This clone has just a few counts. This chain uses TRBV10-3 with TRBJ1-2; D perhaps matches TRBD1 (5 bases). The CDR3 consists of 13 residues. V was trimmed by 7 bases and J by 4 bases, leaving 13 bases between them. Germline CDR1 and CDR2: ENHRY and SYGVKD. The CDR3 region is CAINPGLAYGYTF. CDR3 bases: TGTGCCATCAATCCGGGACTCGCCTATGGCTACACCTTC.

The J gene is TRBJ2-7, the V gene TRBV6-1; D is unclear. This CDR3 spans 14 amino acids. Germline CDR1 MNHNS, CDR2 SASEGT. V lost 7 bases and J 0 bases, leaving 13 bases between the germline ends. The CDR3 DNA follows: TGTGCCAGCATTTCCAGAACCAGCTCCTACGAGCAGTACTTC. Protein sequence: CASISRTSSYEQYF.

The chain carries TRBV7-2 and TRBJ2-5; 7 nucleotides match TRBD1. The DNA end lines up better with TRBJ2-7; the J call may be wrong. The CDR3 length is 14 residues. Germline lookup yields CDR1 SGHTA and CDR2 FQGNSA. CDR3 residues: CASSLRQGPYEQYF. DNA of the CDR3: TGTGCCAGCAGCCTTCGACAGGGCCCCTACGAGCAGTACTTC.

The rearrangement links TRBV5-4 to TRBJ1-3; D perhaps matches TRBD1 (6 bases). Trimming stripped 3 bases from V and 7 bases from J, with 11 bases between. CDR1 is SGHNT and CDR2 is YYREEE in the germline V gene (reference sequence). The CDR3 spans 13 residues. CDR3 loop: CASSWRGGNTIYF. CDR3 DNA sequence: TGTGCCAGCAGCTGGAGGGGGGGGAACACCATATATTTT.

In its sample, this clone was seen once. This chain joins TRBV5-1 and TRBJ2-3; 9 positions match TRBD1. The germline V gene encodes CDR1 SGHRS and CDR2 YFSETQ. The CDR3 has 15 amino acids. V shed 0 bases and J 2 bases; nucleotides not matched to a gene: 1. The CDR3 bases are TGCGCCAGCAGCTTGGACAGGGGGCACACAGATACGCAGTATTTT. Amino acid sequence: CASSLDRGHTDTQYF.

Here the CDR3 DNA reads TGTGCCAGCAGTAACTGGCGGGCTCTTACAATAGCCTACAATGAGCAGTTCTTC. Amino acid sequence: CASSNWRALTIAYNEQFF. V and J are TRBV7-2 and TRBJ2-1, with D possibly matching TRBD2 (5 bases). This CDR3 has 18 residues. Trimming stripped 6 bases from V and 2 bases from J, with 23 bases between. CDR1 is SGHTA and CDR2 is FQGNSA in the germline V gene.

This rearrangement joins TRBV6-5 to TRBJ1-6, with no clear D. The CDR3 runs to 14 residues. CDR1 MNHEY and CDR2 SVGAGI come from the germline V gene. V gave up 2 bases and J gave up 8 bases, with 10 bases separating them. The CDR3, as DNA: TGTGCCAGCAGTTACGGTTTTCAGGATTCACCCCTCCACTTT. Protein sequence: CASSYGFQDSPLHF.

The chain carries TRBV6-1 and TRBJ2-7, with D possibly being TRBD1 or TRBD2 (5 bases each). Trimming stripped 3 bases from V and 3 bases from J, with 6 bases between. The germline V gene has CDR1 MNHNS and CDR2 SASEGT. CDR3 length equals 12 residues. The DNA for the CDR3 is TGTGCCAGCAGTGAGAGGGGCTACGAGCAGTACTTC. It is translated as CASSERGYEQYF.

The table lists this clone with a count of one. The chain uses TRBV12-5 and TRBJ1-2, with D uncertain. Germline V gene sequence: CDR1 LGHNT, CDR2 FRNRAP. The V end lost 3 bases, the J end lost 8 bases, and 22 bases lay between the germline ends. The CDR3 consists of 16 residues. The CDR3 here is CASGFTLHPAQRGYTF. CDR3 nucleotide sequence: TGTGCTAGTGGTTTCACCCTCCATCCGGCCCAGAGAGGCTACACCTTC.

The chain employs TRBV4-3 and TRBJ1-1; no reliable D call. This CDR3 spans 17 amino acids. V lost 0 bases and J lost 3, with 17 bases in between. Germline CDR1 is LGHNA and CDR2 is YSLEER. CDR3 sequence reads: CASSQDVYRFLDTEAFF. The CDR3 DNA follows: TGCGCCAGCAGCCAAGATGTCTATCGTTTCCTGGACACTGAAGCTTTCTTT.

The gene calls are TRBV5-4 and TRBJ2-5, with a tentative D call TRBD1 (5 bases). Germline V CDR1 and CDR2: SGHNT, YYREEE (reference sequence). V was cut by 0 bases and J by 1 base, with 10 bases left in between. This CDR3 has 15 residues. CDR3 DNA: TGTGCCAGCAGCTTGGATCCAGGGCCCCAAGAGACCCAGTACTTC. Its protein is CASSLDPGPQETQYF.

The chain recombines TRBV5-1 with TRBJ1-1; tentatively, D is TRBD1 (5 bases). V dropped 0 bases and J dropped 0 bases, with 12 bases sitting between them. Germline V lookup: CDR1 SGHRS, CDR2 YFSETQ. The CDR3 loop spans 16 amino acids. As DNA, the CDR3 is TGCGCCAGCAGCTTGGGACAGTCCGTCATGAACACTGAAGCTTTCTTT. Its protein is CASSLGQSVMNTEAFF.

This chain links TRBV19 with TRBJ2-7; TRBD1 is a possible D gene (6 bases). The germline V gene has CDR1 LNHDA and CDR2 SQIVND (reference sequence). V lost 7 bases, J lost 2 bases, and 12 bases lay in between. CDR3 length equals 13 residues. The CDR3 DNA is TGTGCCAGTACTGGGACACGCGCCTACGAGCAGTACTTC. It translates to CASTGTRAYEQYF.

The chain recombines TRBV2 with TRBJ1-5; TRBD1 might be the D (5 bases). The germline gives CDR1 SNHLY, CDR2 FYNNEI. Trimming left V 0 bases short and J 4 bases short, with 13 bases between. The length of the CDR3 is 16 residues. Here the CDR3 DNA reads TGTGCCAGCAGTGAAGCGGCAGGGATCTTGAATCAGCCCCAGCATTTT. Amino acid sequence: CASSEAAGILNQPQHF. Using reference TRBV2 and TRBJ1-5 for the parts outside the CDR3, the full variable domain is EPEVTQTPSHQVTQMGQEVILRCVPISNHLYFYWYRQILGQKVEFLVSFYNNEISEKSEIFDDQFSVERPDGSNFTLKIRSTKLEDSAMYFCASSEAAGILNQPQHFGDGTRLSIL.